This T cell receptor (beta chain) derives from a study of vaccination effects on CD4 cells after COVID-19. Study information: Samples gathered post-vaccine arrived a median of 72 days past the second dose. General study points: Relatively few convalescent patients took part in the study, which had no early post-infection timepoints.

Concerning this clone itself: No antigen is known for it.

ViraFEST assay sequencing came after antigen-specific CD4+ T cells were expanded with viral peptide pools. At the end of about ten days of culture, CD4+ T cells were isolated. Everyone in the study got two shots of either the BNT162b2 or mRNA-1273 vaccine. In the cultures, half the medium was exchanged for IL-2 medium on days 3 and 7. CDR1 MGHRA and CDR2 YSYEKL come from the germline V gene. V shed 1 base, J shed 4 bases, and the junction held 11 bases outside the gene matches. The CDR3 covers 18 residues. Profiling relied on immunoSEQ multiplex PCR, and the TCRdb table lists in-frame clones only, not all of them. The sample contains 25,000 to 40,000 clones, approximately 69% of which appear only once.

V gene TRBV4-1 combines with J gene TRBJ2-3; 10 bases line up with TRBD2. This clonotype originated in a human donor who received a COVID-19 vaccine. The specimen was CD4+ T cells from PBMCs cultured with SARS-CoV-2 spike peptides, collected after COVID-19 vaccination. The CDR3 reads CASSQVASGGPSPDTQYF. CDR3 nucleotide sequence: TGCGCCAGCAGCCAAGTGGCTAGCGGGGGCCCAAGCCCAGATACGCAGTATTTT.